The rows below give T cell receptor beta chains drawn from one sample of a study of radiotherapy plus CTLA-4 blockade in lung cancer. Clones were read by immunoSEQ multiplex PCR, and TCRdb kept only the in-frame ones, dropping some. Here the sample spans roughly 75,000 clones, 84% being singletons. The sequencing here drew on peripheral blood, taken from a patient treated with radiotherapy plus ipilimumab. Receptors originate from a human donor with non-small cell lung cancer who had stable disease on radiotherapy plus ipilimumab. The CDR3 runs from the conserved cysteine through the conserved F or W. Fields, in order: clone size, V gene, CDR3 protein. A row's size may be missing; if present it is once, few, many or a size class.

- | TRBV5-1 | CASSSALAGGPDTGELFF
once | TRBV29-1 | CSVDGGGKSYEQYF
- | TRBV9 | CASSPDPISGYTF
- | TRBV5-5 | CASSFISHNTGELFF
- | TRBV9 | CASRDGTAGGYTF
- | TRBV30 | CAWRGGGNQPQHF
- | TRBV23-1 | CASSHTSGGFYEQYF
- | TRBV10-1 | CASSRTSGRGPSTDTQYF
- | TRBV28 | CASSSTYTSGRDTGELFF
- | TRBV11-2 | CASSHLADGLYEQYF
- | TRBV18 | CASSPRGLGNSPLHF
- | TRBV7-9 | CASSSQGTTTDTQYF
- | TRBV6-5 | CASSFLAGGEDTQYF
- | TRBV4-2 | CASSPGTASNQPQHF
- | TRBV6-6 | CASRFEGSNQPQHF
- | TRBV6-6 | CASSFRRSSYRQYF
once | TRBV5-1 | CASSLAGGNTEAFF
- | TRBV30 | CAWSWTENTEAFF
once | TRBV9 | CASKAGTGVQETQYF
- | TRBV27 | CASRSPGQLQSGANVLTF
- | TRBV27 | CASRTLANTGELFF
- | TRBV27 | CASSETGKGYEQYF
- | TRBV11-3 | CASSLGTIGQETQYF
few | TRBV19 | CASTTGRTSGANVLTF
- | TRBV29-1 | CSAPGSGGTPTDTQYF
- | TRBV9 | CASSVVSGTGELFF
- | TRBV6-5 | CASSYNTGTSNEQFF
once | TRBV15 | CATSRELQGADTGELFF
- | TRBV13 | CASSDSGLAGTDTQYF
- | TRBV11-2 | CASSSARGSQETQYF
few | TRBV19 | CASEGTAVRDPGYTF
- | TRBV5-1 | CASSEEGQPPYEQYF
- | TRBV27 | CATSGGSTDTQYF
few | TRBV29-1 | CSLWGDSYNEQFF
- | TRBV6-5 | CASRPSVRVSQPQHF
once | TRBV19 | CASSRQVGSTEAFF
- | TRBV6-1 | CASSQGQYEQYF
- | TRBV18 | CASSPNGGGTEAFF
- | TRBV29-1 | CSVEDRGLYNEQFF
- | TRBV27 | CASSLKRGLEYEQYF
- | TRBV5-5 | CASSLRQGALYGYTF